Below are 25 T cell receptor beta chains sequenced from a single sample in a study of Graves' ophthalmopathy and Graves' hyperthyroidism. RNA served as the template for amplifying TCR beta CDR3 regions. HTBI-primed RT-PCR formed the first round, and a multiplex PCR formed the second. TCRdb analysed the multiplex PCR reads with MiXCR anew, one entry per CDR3 protein. The sample has 450,000 or so distinct CDR3 sequences, over 13% seen once. The sample consisted of blood. The receptors come from a woman in her thirties with Graves' ophthalmopathy.

Only a few counts were recorded for this clonotype. The chain carries TRBV14 and TRBJ1-1; 10 bases fit TRBD1. The J segment lost 2 bases and the V segment lost 4 bases, leaving 10 bases of the junction unmatched. The CDR3 sequence is 17 residues long. Germline CDR1 reads SGHDN; CDR2 reads FVKESK. The CDR3 bases are TGTGCCAGCAGCCTAGGGTTCCGGGACAGGGGAAACACTGAAGCTTTCTTT. Its protein product is CASSLGFRDRGNTEAFF.

The sample holds many counts of this clonotype. The rearrangement links TRBV30 to TRBJ1-2, with D unclear. Germline V lookup: CDR1 GTSNPN, CDR2 SVGIG (reference sequence). This CDR3 contains 14 residues. Between the trimmed V and J ends, which lost 0 bases and 4 bases, there was a span of 12 bases. In DNA, the CDR3 is TGTGCCTGGAGTGTGATCGGACTAGGCTATGGCTACACCTTC. This sequence encodes CAWSVIGLGYGYTF.

This clonotype was seen at least ten times. This chain uses TRBV6-1 with TRBJ2-5, with 10 nucleotides matching TRBD1. V shed 6 bases and J 5 bases; nucleotides not matched to a gene: 6. The CDR3 sequence is 14 residues long. The V gene's germline CDR1 is MNHNS and CDR2 SASEGT. The CDR3 loop is CASRDRGRGETQYF. Written as DNA, the CDR3 is TGTGCCAGCAGAGACAGGGGGCGGGGGGAGACCCAGTACTTC.

This clonotype came up a few times. The chain links TRBV5-1 to TRBJ2-2; D possibly corresponds to TRBD1 (5 bases). V lost 3 bases and J lost 3, with 15 bases in between. The CDR3 loop spans 16 amino acids. Germline loops: CDR1 SGHRS, CDR2 YFSETQ. This chain's CDR3 is CASSSSWGIDTGELFF. The CDR3 DNA reads TGCGCCAGCAGCTCCTCCTGGGGCATAGACACCGGGGAGCTGTTTTTT.

In its sample, this clonotype was seen many times. This chain joins TRBV28 and TRBJ2-7, with 10 positions matching TRBD2. CDR1 MDHEN and CDR2 SYDVKM come from the germline V gene. The CDR3 covers 15 residues. The J segment lost 6 bases and the V segment lost 2 bases, leaving 7 bases of the junction unmatched. CDR3 in DNA: TGTGCCAGCAGTTTAACCCTAGCGGGAGCCGGCGAGCAGTACTTC. Translating it yields CASSLTLAGAGEQYF.

This clonotype was counted ten times or more. Just one base apart from a much larger clone, this may be a read error. V usage is TRBV12-5 and J usage is TRBJ1-6; TRBD1 aligns across 9 bases. CDR1 LGHNT and CDR2 FRNRAP come from the germline V gene. The CDR3 length is 15 residues. The CDR3, as DNA: TGTGCTCGTGGGGAGACAGGGGGCTATAATTCACCCCTCCACTTT. Its translation is CARGETGGYNSPLHF.

This clonotype came up many times. The J gene is TRBJ2-2, the V gene TRBV6-5; D is undetermined. CDR3 size: 14 residues. Deletions cut 4 bases from V and 4 bases from J, with 10 bases between. Germline values: CDR1 MNHEY, CDR2 SVGAGI. The CDR3 DNA sequence: TGTGCCAGCAGTTTCGACGGCCTCACCGGGGAGCTGTTTTTT. Amino acid sequence: CASSFDGLTGELFF.

This clonotype was counted ten times or more. V gene TRBV6-1 combines with J gene TRBJ1-5; the D is unclear. CDR1 and CDR2 from the germline V gene are MNHNS and SASEGT. The V end was cut by 9 bases, the J end by 4 bases, with 10 bases between. This CDR3 comprises 12 residues. The CDR3 DNA sequence: TGTGCCAGTAACCGACCGAATCAGCCCCAGCATTTT. Translated, it gives CASNRPNQPQHF.

This clonotype was seen a few times. V gene TRBV2 combines with J gene TRBJ2-6; D could derive from TRBD1 or TRBD2 (5 bases each). CDR3 size: 16 residues. Germline assignment: CDR1 SNHLY and CDR2 FYNNEI. Between the trimmed V and J ends, which lost 8 bases and 4 bases, there was a span of 18 bases. In DNA, the CDR3 is TGTGCCAGCGAATCCGGGACGGGGCCCGGGGCCAACGTCCTGACTTTC. Translating it yields CASESGTGPGANVLTF.

There are a few counts of this clonotype. V and J are TRBV5-1 and TRBJ1-2, with D unclear. Per the germline V gene, CDR1 is SGHRS and CDR2 is YFSETQ. V lost 0 bases to trimming and J lost 6 bases, with 18 bases between them. This CDR3 has 16 residues. The CDR3 here is CASSLEPNARVDGYTF. The CDR3 DNA follows: TGCGCCAGCAGCTTGGAGCCGAACGCGAGAGTCGATGGCTACACCTTC.

This clonotype was seen at least ten times. The chain employs TRBV4-1 and TRBJ1-6; D uncertain. The CDR3 totals 14 residues. Germline V lookup: CDR1 MGHRA, CDR2 YSYEKL. Trimming took off 2 bases at V and 7 bases at J, with 9 bases between the two ends. CDR3 DNA: TGCGCCAGCAGCCAATTCAGAGGCAATTCACCCCTCCACTTT. Its translation: CASSQFRGNSPLHF.

This clonotype showed up many times. This chain links TRBV14 with TRBJ1-6; D gene uncertain. The CDR3 is made up of 13 amino acids. Germline CDR1 SGHDN, CDR2 FVKESK. The V gene lost 4 bases and the J gene lost 4 bases, with 5 bases spanning the gap. The CDR3 DNA is TGTGCCAGCAGCCGCGTATATAATTCACCCCTCCACTTT. Residues: CASSRVYNSPLHF.

About this clonotype itself: Compared with germline, one end of the junction differs, possibly owing to a read error. J is TRBJ1-2 and V is TRBV12-3 or TRBV12-4, with 8 bases that match TRBD1. This CDR3 spans 15 amino acids. CDR3 protein: CASSSPNRGNSGYTF. The CDR3 bases are TGTGCCAGCAGTTCCCCAAACAGGGGGAACTCTGGCTACACCTTC.

This clonotype has a count of ten or more. This chain connects TRBV6-5 to TRBJ1-2; no clear D gene. V gave up 6 bases and J gave up 0 bases, with 8 bases separating them. The CDR3 totals 13 residues. CDR1 MNHEY and CDR2 SVGAGI come from the germline V gene. In DNA, the CDR3 is TGTGCCAGCAGCGGGATCTCTAACTATGGCTACACCTTC. It codes for CASSGISNYGYTF.

This clonotype was picked up one time. One end of the junction does not line up with germline, which may come from a read error. The chain uses TRBV18 and TRBJ1-1, with 8 bases identical to TRBD1. The CDR3 is made up of 15 amino acids. CDR1 KGHSH and CDR2 LQKENI come from the germline V gene. The CDR3 DNA follows: TGTGCCAGCTCACCGACATGGACAGGGAACACTGAAGCTTGCTTT. It specifies CASSPTWTGNTEACF.

This clonotype was picked up many times. V is TRBV12-3 or TRBV12-4 and J is TRBJ1-2, with unresolved D. Trimming left V 6 bases short and J 0 bases short, with 20 bases between. The CDR3 spans 17 residues. CDR3 DNA: TGTGCCAGCAGGGGCCGATTAAAGGCAGGAACTAACTATGGCTACACCTTC. It specifies CASRGRLKAGTNYGYTF.

This clonotype was seen at least ten times. The chain links TRBV29-1 to TRBJ1-6; D remains unclear. This CDR3 comprises 15 residues. Germline V gene sequence: CDR1 SQVTM, CDR2 ANQGSEA. Trimming cost V 4 bases and J 7 bases, with 17 bases left between them. CDR3 sequence: CSVVTGRGRNSPLHF. In DNA, the CDR3 is TGCAGCGTTGTCACCGGTCGGGGTCGGAATTCACCCCTCCACTTT.

This chain connects TRBV6-1 to TRBJ2-7; D gene uncertain. V was trimmed by 4 bases and J by 5 bases, leaving 12 bases between them. This CDR3 spans 13 amino acids. Germline V CDR1 and CDR2: MNHNS, SASEGT. Written as DNA, the CDR3 is TGTGCCAGCAGTGGAGGAAGGATTGACGAGCAGTACTTC. Its protein is CASSGGRIDEQYF.

This rearrangement joins TRBV3-1 to TRBJ2-7; 8 bases are shared with TRBD1. V gave up 5 bases and J gave up 3 bases; unmatched junction bases: 6. CDR1 LGHDT and CDR2 YNNKEL come from the germline V gene (reference sequence). The CDR3 has 14 residues. The CDR3 spells CASSRTGSFYEQYF. The CDR3 bases are TGTGCCAGCAGCAGGACAGGGTCCTTCTACGAGCAGTACTTC.

The table lists this clonotype with many counts. This chain's CDR3 is CASRTGGYVSPLHF. CDR3 nucleotide sequence: TGTGCCAGCAGGACCGGGGGGTATGTTTCACCCCTCCACTTT. J is TRBJ1-6 and V is TRBV27; tentatively, D is TRBD1 (5 bases). The germline gives CDR1 MNHEY, CDR2 SMNVEV (reference sequence). Trimming took off 6 bases at V and 9 bases at J, with 15 bases between the two ends. The CDR3 runs to 14 residues.

At least ten counts were recorded for this clonotype. V usage is TRBV12-3 or TRBV12-4 and J usage is TRBJ2-7, with D perhaps being TRBD1 or TRBD2 (5 bases each). Trimming took 3 bases from V and 6 from J, leaving 18 bases between them. This CDR3 comprises 15 residues. CDR3 DNA: TGTGCCAGCAGTTTGGGGGATGGGTCTTACAGCGAGCAGTACTTC. Protein sequence: CASSLGDGSYSEQYF.

This clonotype occurred many times. V usage is TRBV28 and J usage is TRBJ2-5, with 8 bases fitting TRBD1. V was clipped by 5 bases and J by 1 base; unmatched bases: 3. This CDR3 region has 14 residues. Germline CDR1 reads MDHEN; CDR2 reads SYDVKM. CDR3 in amino acids: CASSLTGAQETQYF. DNA for the CDR3: TGTGCCAGCAGTCTGACAGGGGCCCAAGAGACCCAGTACTTC. The entire variable domain, with the rest obtained from reference TRBV28 and TRBJ2-5, is as follows: DVKVTQSSRYLVKRTGEKVFLECVQDMDHENMFWYRQDPGLGLRLIYFSYDVKMKEKGDIPEGYSVSREKKERFSLILESASTNQTSMYLCASSLTGAQETQYFGPGTRLLVL.

This clonotype has ten or more counts. The V and J genes are TRBV18 and TRBJ1-1; possibly TRBD1 for D (6 bases). V was clipped by 5 bases and J by 3 bases, with 13 bases between them. This CDR3 has 14 residues. CDR1 and CDR2 from the germline V gene are KGHSH and LQKENI. In nucleotides, the CDR3 is TGTGCCAGCTCATCACAGGGTAGGGACACTGAAGCTTTCTTT. Translated, it gives CASSSQGRDTEAFF.

This clonotype showed up many times. The chain has TRBV7-9 and TRBJ1-6; a weak D match, TRBD1 (5 bases). V gave up 5 bases and J gave up 8 bases, with 7 bases separating them. The CDR3 sequence is 12 residues long. CDR1 and CDR2 from the germline V gene are SEHNR and FQNEAQ (reference sequence). The CDR3 protein is CASSQQDSPLHF. The CDR3 DNA reads as TGTGCCAGCAGCCAACAGGATTCACCCCTCCACTTT.

This clonotype was counted a few times. The chain is built from TRBV7-6 and TRBJ1-2; D ambiguous. This CDR3 spans 18 amino acids. V shed 0 bases and J shed 8 bases, with 25 bases lying between them. CDR1 SGHVS and CDR2 FNYEAQ come from the germline V gene. CDR3: CASSLAHHDKVPRYGYTF. The CDR3, as DNA: TGTGCCAGCAGCTTAGCGCATCATGACAAGGTCCCACGGTACGGCTACACCTTC. Based on the CDR3 plus reference TRBV7-6 and TRBJ1-2, the full variable domain is GAGVSQSPRYKVTKRGQDVALRCDPISGHVSLYWYRQALGQGPEFLTYFNYEAQQDKSGLPNDRFSAERPEGSISTLTIQRTEQRDSAMYRCASSLAHHDKVPRYGYTFGSGTRLTVV.